The T cell receptor (beta chain) under discussion was sequenced for a study of OX40 agonist ivuxolimab in advanced cancers. For the study at large: Ivuxolimab is an agonistic anti-OX40 (CD134) antibody, and patients were treated with it. Hepatocellular carcinoma, melanoma, renal cell or head and neck cancer occurred in dose-escalation patients.

Sequencing was performed with immunoSEQ multiplex PCR; in TCRdb, only in-frame clones are kept and a portion is missing. The repertoire includes about 31,000 clones, 90% to 95% of them detected once, and around 27% sits in the top ten. Trimming removed 0 bases at V and 2 bases at J, with 6 bases between. This CDR3 is 14 amino acids long. The germline V gene has CDR1 SGHDT and CDR2 YYEEEE. The chain has TRBV5-6 and TRBJ1-5; the D is unclear. This material consisted of CD4+ or CD8+ T cells sorted from blood, taken in a trial of the OX40 agonist ivuxolimab. The clonotype originates from an adult with an advanced solid tumor such as melanoma, head and neck, liver or kidney cancer. Written as DNA, the CDR3 is TGTGCCAGCAGCTTGGTTTCTGGCAATCAGCCCCAGCATTTT. This gives the protein CASSLVSGNQPQHF.